The clone carrying this T cell receptor beta chain was observed a handful of times. These data belong to a study of human T cells and chemical hapten exposure. MiXCR, run by TCRdb on the RACE reads, gives a single entry per CDR3 protein. This sample yields 130,000 or so distinct CDR3 sequences, of which 9% to 10% are seen a single time; 1.5% to 2% belongs to the top ten. The ends lost 1 base at V and 6 bases at J; junction bases unmatched: 6. Germline V gene sequence: CDR1 PRHDT, CDR2 FYEKMQ (reference sequence). CDR3 size: 15 residues. Stated time point: healthy volunteer bleed at 2 weeks. Someone pulled total RNA out of unfractionated whole blood.

The receptor was derived from a male donor in good health. Some clones in this sample may be carry-over from other donors' samples. The rearrangement joins TRBV13 to TRBJ2-1, with 7 positions matching TRBD2. Sequenced input: whole blood. CDR3 protein: CASSLVPGGGNEQFF. The CDR3 DNA is TGTGCCAGCAGCTTAGTACCGGGAGGTGGCAATGAGCAGTTCTTC.